This T cell receptor (beta chain) is from a study of control samples from healthy donors and cancer patients. Clones were read by immunoSEQ multiplex PCR, and TCRdb kept only the in-frame ones, dropping some. This table holds 60,000 to 75,000 clones, 83% found once. The CDR3 totals 15 residues. V gave up 3 bases and J gave up 3 bases; unmatched junction bases: 6. Germline CDR1 is SGHTA and CDR2 is FQGNSA. V and J are TRBV7-2 and TRBJ2-7; the match to TRBD1 covers 9 bases. The receptor was isolated from a man aged 55 to 70 in good health. The specimen sequenced was blood. CDR3: CASSFSGTGNYEQYF. The CDR3 bases are TGTGCCAGCAGCTTTTCCGGGACAGGGAACTACGAGCAGTACTTC.